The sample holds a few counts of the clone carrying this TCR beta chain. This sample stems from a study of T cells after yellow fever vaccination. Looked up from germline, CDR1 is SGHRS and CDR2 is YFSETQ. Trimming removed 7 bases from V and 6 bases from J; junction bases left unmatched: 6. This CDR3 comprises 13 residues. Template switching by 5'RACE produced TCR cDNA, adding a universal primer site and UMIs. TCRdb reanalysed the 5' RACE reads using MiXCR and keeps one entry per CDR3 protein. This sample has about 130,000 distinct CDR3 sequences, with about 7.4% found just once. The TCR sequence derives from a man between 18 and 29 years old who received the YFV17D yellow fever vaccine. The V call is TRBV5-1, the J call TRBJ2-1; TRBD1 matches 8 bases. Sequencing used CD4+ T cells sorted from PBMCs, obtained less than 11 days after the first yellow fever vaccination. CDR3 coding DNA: TGCGCCAGCGGATGGCAGGGGGCCAATGAGCAGTTCTTC. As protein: CASGWQGANEQFF.